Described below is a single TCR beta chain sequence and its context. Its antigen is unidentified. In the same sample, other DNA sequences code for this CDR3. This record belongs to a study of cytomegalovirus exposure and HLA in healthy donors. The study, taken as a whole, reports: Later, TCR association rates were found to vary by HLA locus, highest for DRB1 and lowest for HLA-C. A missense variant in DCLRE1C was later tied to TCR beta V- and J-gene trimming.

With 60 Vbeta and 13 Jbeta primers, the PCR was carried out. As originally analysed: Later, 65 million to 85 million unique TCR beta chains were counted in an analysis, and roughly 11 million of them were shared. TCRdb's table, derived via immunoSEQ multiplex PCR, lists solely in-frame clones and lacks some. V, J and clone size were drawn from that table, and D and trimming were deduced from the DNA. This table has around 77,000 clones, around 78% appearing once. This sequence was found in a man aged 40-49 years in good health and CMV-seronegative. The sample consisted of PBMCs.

The CDR3 DNA reads as TGTGCCAGCAGCTCTGGACAGGGGTGGGCCGGGGAGCTGTTTTTT. Translated, it gives CASSSGQGWAGELFF. J is TRBJ2-2 and V is TRBV5-4, with 9 nucleotides matching TRBD1. The CDR3 extends over 15 amino acids. J gave up 6 bases and V 3 bases, and 6 bases lay outside the gene matches. Germline loops: CDR1 SGHNT, CDR2 YYREEE (reference sequence).